This T cell receptor (beta chain) is drawn from a study of radiation and T cells in renal cell carcinoma. Study findings and constraints: Without pretreatment biopsies, baseline tumor clonotype presence was undetermined. In blood, top tumor clones expanded by 2 weeks, shrinking by 4.

Time point denoted: blood 4 weeks post-SBRT, at nephrectomy. Stated treatment: 15 Gy SBRT to primary tumor, nephrectomy 4 weeks later. Nephrectomy followed 15 Gy stereotactic body radiation by 4 weeks. Clear cell pathology was present in this patient's renal cell carcinoma. V lost 1 base and J 5 bases, leaving 18 bases between the germline ends. The CDR3 runs to 17 residues. Germline loops: CDR1 SGHDT, CDR2 YYEEEE. On this clone: Its specificity is unknown.

Sequenced by immunoSEQ multiplex PCR; TCRdb stores in-frame clones only, minus some. The table includes just under 150,000 clones, approximately 86% detected once. The chain links TRBV5-6 to TRBJ2-2, with D possibly TRBD2 on 6 matching bases. The sample in question was blood, obtained from a patient whose treatment included radiotherapy and nephrectomy. This receptor was taken from a woman aged 45-65 years with renal cell carcinoma. The CDR3 spells CASSLFPGTGDTGELFF. CDR3 DNA: TGTGCCAGCAGCTTGTTTCCAGGGACGGGAGATACCGGGGAGCTGTTTTTT. Full variable domain (rest looked up from reference TRBV5-6 and TRBJ2-2): DAGVTQSPTHLIKTRGQQVTLRCSPKSGHDTVSWYQQALGQGPQFIFQYYEEEERQRGNFPDRFSGHQFPNYSSELNVNALLLGDSALYLCASSLFPGTGDTGELFFGEGSRLTVL.